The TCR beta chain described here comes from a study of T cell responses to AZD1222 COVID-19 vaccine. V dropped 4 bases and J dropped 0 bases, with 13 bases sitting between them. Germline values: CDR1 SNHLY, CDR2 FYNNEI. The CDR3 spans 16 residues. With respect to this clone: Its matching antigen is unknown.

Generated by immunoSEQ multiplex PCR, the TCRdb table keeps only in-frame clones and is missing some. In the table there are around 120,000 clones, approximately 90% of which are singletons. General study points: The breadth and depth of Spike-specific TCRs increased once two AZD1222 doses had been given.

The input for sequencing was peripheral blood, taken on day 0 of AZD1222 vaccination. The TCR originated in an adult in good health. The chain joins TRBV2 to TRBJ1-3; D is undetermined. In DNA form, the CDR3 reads TGTGCCAGCAGTGTTGCCAGTTCTCACTCTGGAAACACCATATATTTT. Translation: CASSVASSHSGNTIYF. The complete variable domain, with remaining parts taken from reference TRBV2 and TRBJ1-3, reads EPEVTQTPSHQVTQMGQEVILRCVPISNHLYFYWYRQILGQKVEFLVSFYNNEISEKSEIFDDQFSVERPDGSNFTLKIRSTKLEDSAMYFCASSVASSHSGNTIYFGEGSWLTVV.